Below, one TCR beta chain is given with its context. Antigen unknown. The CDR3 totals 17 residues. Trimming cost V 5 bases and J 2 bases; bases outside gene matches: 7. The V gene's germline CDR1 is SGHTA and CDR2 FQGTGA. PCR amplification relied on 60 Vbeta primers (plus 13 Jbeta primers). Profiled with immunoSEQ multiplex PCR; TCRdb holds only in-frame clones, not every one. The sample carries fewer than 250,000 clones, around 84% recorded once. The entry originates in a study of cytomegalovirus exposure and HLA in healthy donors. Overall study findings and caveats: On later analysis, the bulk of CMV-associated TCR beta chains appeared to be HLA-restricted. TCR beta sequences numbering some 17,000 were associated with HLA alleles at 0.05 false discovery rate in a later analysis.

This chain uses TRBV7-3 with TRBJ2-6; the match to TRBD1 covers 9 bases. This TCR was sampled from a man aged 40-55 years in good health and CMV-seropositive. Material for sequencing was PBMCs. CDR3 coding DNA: TGTGCCAGCAGCCGAGGACAGGGGACGACTGGGGCCAACGTCCTGACTTTC. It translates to CASSRGQGTTGANVLTF.